This paragraph covers one T cell receptor beta chain sequence. The CDR3 runs 17 residues. Trimming at V came to 3 bases and at J to 6 bases, leaving 11 bases not matched to a gene. Looked up from germline, CDR1 is SEHNR and CDR2 is FQNEAQ (reference sequence). Profiled with immunoSEQ multiplex PCR; TCRdb holds only in-frame clones, not every one. The sample consists of about 400,000 clones, 85% to 90% of them appearing once. The sample originates from a study of blood T cell repertoires in COVID-19. Cohort allocation depended upon clinical history that participants reported. This chain links TRBV7-9 with TRBJ2-3, with TRBD1 matching over 11 bases. This sequence was found in a woman aged 25 to 39 with acute COVID-19. Source material: PBMCs or T cells enriched from blood (not recorded which). CDR3 in DNA: TGTGCCAGCAGCTTCCCGGGACAGGGGGTCTGGCTGGATACGCAGTATTTT. Protein product: CASSFPGQGVWLDTQYF. Variable domain in full (rest from reference TRBV7-9 and TRBJ2-3): DTGVSQNPRHKITKRGQNVTFRCDPISEHNRLYWYRQTLGQGPEFLTYFQNEAQLEKSRLLSDRFSAERPKGSFSTLEIQRTEQGDSAMYLCASSFPGQGVWLDTQYFGPGTRLTVL.